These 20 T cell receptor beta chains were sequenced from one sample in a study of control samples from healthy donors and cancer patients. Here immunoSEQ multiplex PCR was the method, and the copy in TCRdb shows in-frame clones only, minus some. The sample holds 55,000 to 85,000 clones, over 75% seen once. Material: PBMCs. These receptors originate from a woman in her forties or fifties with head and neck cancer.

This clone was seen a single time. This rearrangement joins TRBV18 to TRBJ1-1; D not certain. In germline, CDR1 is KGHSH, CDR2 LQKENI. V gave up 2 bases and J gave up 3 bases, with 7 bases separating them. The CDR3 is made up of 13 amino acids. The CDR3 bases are TGTGCCAGCTCACCAAAAACAGACACTGAAGCTTTCTTT. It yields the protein CASSPKTDTEAFF.

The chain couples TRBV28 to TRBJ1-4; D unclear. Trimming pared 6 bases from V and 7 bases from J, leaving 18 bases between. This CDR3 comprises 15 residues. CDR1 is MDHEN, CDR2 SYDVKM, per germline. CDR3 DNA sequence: TGTGCCAGCAGACCCCCCCGTAGGGTCGGTGAAAAACTGTTTTTT. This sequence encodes CASRPPRRVGEKLFF.

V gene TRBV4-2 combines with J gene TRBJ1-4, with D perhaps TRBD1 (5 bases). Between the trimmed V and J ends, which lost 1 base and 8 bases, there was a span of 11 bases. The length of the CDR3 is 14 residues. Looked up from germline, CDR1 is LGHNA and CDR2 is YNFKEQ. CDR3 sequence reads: CASSQGDSREKLFF. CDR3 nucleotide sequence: TGTGCCAGCAGCCAAGGGGACTCCCGGGAAAAACTGTTTTTT.

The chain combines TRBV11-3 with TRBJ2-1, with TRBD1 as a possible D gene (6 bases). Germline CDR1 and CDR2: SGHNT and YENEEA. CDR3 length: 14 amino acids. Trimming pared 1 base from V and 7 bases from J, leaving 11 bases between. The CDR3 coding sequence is TGTGCCAGCAGCTTAGGACAGGACTGGAATGAGCAGTTCTTC. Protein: CASSLGQDWNEQFF.

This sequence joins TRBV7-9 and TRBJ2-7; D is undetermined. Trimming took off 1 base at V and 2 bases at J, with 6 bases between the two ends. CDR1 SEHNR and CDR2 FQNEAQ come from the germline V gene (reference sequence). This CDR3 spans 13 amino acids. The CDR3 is CASSLGSPYEQYF. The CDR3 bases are TGTGCCAGCAGCTTAGGGAGCCCCTACGAGCAGTACTTC.

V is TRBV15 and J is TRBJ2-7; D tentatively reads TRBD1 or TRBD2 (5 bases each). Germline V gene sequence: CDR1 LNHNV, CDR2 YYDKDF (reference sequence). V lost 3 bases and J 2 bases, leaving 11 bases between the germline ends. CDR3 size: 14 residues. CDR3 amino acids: CATSSRDGTYEQYF. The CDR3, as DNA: TGTGCCACCAGCAGCCGGGACGGAACCTACGAGCAGTACTTC.

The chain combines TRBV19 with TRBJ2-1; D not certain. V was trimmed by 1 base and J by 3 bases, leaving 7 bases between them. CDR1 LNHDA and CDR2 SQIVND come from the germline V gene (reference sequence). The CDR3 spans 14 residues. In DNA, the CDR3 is TGTGCCAGTAGTATAGGCAACAGCTACAATGAGCAGTTCTTC. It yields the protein CASSIGNSYNEQFF.

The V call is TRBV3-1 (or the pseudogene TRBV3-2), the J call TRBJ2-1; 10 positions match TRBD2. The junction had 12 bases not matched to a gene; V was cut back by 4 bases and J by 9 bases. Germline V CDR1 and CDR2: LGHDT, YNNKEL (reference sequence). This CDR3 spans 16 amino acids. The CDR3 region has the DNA TGTGCCAGCAGCCTCGGGGGGCTAGCGGGGGCCGGTGAGCAGTTCTTC. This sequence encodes CASSLGGLAGAGEQFF.

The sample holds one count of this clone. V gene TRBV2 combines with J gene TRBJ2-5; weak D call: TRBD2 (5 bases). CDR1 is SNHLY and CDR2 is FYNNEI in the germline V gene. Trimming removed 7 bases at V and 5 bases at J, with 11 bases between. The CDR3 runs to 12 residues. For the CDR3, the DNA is TGTGCCAGCAAGGAGGTACAGGAGACCCAGTACTTC. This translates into CASKEVQETQYF.

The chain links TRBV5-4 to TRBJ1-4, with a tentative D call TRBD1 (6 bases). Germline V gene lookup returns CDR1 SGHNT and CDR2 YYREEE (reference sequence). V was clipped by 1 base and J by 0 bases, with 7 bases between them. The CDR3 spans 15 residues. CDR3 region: CASSLTGTTNEKLFF. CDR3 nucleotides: TGTGCCAGCAGCTTGACAGGGACAACTAATGAAAAACTGTTTTTT.

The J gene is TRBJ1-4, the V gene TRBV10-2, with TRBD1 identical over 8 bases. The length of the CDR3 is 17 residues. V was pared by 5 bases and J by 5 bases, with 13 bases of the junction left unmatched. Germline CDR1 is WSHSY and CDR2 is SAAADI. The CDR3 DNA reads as TGCGCCAGCAGTCAGAAAGGACAGGGAAAGGCGAATGAAAAACTGTTTTTT. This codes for CASSQKGQGKANEKLFF.

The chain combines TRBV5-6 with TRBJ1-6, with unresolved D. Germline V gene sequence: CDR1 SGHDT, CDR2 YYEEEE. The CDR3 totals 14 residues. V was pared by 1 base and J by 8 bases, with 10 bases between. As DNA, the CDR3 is TGTGCCAGCAGCTTGCTAAGGAGACATTCACCCCTCCACTTT. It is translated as CASSLLRRHSPLHF.

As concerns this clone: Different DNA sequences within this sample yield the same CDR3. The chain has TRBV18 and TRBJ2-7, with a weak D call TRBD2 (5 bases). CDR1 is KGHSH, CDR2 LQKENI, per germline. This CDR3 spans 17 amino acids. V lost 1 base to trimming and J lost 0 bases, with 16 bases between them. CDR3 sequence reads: CASSPLPGGRSSYEQYF. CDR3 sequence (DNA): TGTGCCAGCTCACCACTCCCAGGCGGGCGGAGCTCCTACGAGCAGTACTTC.

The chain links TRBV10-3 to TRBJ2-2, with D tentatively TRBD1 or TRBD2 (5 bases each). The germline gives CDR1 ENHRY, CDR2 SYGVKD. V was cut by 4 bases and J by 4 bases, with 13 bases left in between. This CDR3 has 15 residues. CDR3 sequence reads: CAISAVRESTGELFF. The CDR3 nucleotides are TGTGCCATCAGTGCGGTCAGGGAGTCCACCGGGGAGCTGTTTTTT.

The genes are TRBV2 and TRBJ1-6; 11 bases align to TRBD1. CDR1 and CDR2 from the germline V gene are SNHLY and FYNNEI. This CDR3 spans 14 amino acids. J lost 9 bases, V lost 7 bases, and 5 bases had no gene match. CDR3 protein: CASMGQGGGSPLHF. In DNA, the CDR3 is TGTGCCAGCATGGGACAGGGGGGTGGTTCACCCCTCCACTTT.

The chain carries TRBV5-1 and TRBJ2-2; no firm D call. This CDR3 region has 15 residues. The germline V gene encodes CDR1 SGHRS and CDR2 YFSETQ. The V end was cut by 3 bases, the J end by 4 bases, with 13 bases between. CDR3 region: CASSSQTSFTGELFF. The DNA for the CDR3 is TGCGCCAGCAGCTCACAGACCAGTTTCACCGGGGAGCTGTTTTTT.

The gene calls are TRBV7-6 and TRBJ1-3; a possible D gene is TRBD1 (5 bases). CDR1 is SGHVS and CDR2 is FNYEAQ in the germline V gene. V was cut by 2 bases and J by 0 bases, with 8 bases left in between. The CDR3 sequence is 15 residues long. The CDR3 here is CASSLMDTSGNTIYF. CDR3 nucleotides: TGTGCCAGCAGCTTAATGGACACCTCTGGAAACACCATATATTTT.

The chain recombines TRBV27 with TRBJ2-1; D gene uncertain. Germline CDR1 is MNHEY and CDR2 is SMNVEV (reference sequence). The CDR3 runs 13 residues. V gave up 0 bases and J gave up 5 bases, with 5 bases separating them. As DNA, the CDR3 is TGTGCCAGCAGTTTATCAAGGAACAATGAGCAGTTCTTC. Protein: CASSLSRNNEQFF.

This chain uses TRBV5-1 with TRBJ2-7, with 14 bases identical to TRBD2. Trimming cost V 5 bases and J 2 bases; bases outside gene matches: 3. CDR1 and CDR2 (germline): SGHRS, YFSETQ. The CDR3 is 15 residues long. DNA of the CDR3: TGCGCCAGCAGACCGGGACTAGCGGGGGCCTACGAGCAGTACTTC. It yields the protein CASRPGLAGAYEQYF.

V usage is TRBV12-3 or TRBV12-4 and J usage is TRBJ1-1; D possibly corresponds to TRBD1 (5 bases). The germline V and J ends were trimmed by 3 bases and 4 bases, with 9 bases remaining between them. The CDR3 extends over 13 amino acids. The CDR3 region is CASSFQGATEAFF. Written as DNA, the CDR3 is TGTGCCAGCAGTTTCCAGGGTGCCACTGAAGCTTTCTTT.